This TCR beta chain originates from a study of blood T cell repertoires in COVID-19. Across the study: T cells, B-cell-depleted T cells, or PBMCs provided the cDNA or gDNA that served as material.

The protocol was immunoSEQ multiplex PCR, while the TCRdb copy is restricted to in-frame clones and leaves out a portion. The sample lists under 250,000 clones, roughly nine tenths seen once, with around 1.2% in the top ten. Trimming left V 4 bases short and J 3 bases short, with 14 bases between. Germline-derived CDR1 and CDR2 are MGHDK and SYGVNS. The CDR3 has 15 residues. This clone has only one observation. The TCR comes from a man in his thirties or forties with acute or convalescent COVID-19. The gene calls are TRBV25-1 and TRBJ2-3; TRBD1 might be the D (5 bases). The sequenced sample was peripheral blood. Written as DNA, the CDR3 is TGTGCCAGCAGTGTGGCAGGGCAGAGGACAGATACGCAGTATTTT. Its translation: CASSVAGQRTDTQYF. The full variable domain, in which reference TRBV25-1 and TRBJ2-3 provide the parts outside the CDR3, is EADIYQTPRYLVIGTGKKITLECSQTMGHDKMYWYQQDPGMELHLIHYSYGVNSTEKGDLSSESTVSRIRTEHFPLTLESARPSHTSQYLCASSVAGQRTDTQYFGPGTRLTVL.